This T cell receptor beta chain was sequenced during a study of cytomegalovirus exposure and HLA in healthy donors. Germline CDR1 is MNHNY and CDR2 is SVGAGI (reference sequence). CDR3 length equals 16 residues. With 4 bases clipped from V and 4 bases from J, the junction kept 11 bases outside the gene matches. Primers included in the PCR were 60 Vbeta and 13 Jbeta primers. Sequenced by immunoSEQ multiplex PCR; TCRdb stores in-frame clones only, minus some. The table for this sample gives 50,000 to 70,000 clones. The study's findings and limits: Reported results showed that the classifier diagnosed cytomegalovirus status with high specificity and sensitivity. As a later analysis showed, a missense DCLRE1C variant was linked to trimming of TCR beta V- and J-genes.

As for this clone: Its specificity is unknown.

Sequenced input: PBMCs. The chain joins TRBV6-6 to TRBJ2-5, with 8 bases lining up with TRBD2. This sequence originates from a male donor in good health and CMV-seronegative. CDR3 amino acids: CASSSRAGAQGETQYF. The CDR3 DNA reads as TGTGCCAGCAGTTCAAGAGCGGGAGCACAAGGAGAGACCCAGTACTTC.